This T cell receptor (beta chain) was observed in a study of tumor-infiltrating lymphocytes in primary liver carcinoma. Overall study results and limits: Since the samples were bulk and unsorted, the CD4+ and CD8+ repertoires were not compared. Relative to tumor region pairs, the tumor-adjacent and tumor-blood pairs showed overlap that was lower.

Of note for this clonotype: Its specificity is not known. At one boundary the junction diverges from the germline segment, which might be a read error.

A constant-region primer primed TCR beta cDNA synthesis from roughly 520 ng of total RNA. TCR beta libraries came from three nested multiplex PCR rounds using slightly modified ARM-PCR. TRBV1-TRBV30 forward primers paired with a C-beta reverse primer were used in the first two PCR rounds, which ran approximately 11 cycles each. MiXCR, run by TCRdb on the multiplex PCR reads, gives a single entry per CDR3 protein. The sample yields 330,000 or so distinct CDR3 sequences, less than 70% seen once. It was unsorted whole blood that yielded blood RNA, and germline DNA was also extracted. The CDR3 length is 13 residues. The V gene's germline CDR1 is SGHAT and CDR2 FQNNGV.

The J gene is TRBJ2-2, the V gene TRBV11-2, with no clear D. This clonotype was obtained from a man in his forties or fifties with primary liver carcinoma and hepatitis B virus infection. The sample comprised peripheral blood. The CDR3 nucleotides read TGTGCCAACAGCGATTGGGTGGCCGGAGAGCTGTTTTTT. Its translation is CANSDWVAGELFF.